The T cell receptor (beta chain) under discussion was sequenced for a study of blood T cell repertoires in COVID-19 (dated by TCRdb to 2019 to 2021). Turning to the overall study: Samples from collaborators originated in the United States, Italy and Spain and spanned both the acute and convalescent phases of COVID-19. Where available, HLA class I and class II types were taken from metadata supplied by the sample provider and were not determined by assay-based typing. The samples were drawn from two sources: the first 160 participants of the ongoing ImmuneRACE study, and approximately 1,300 subjects contributed by 6 global collaborators. The material from the prospective study consisted of cDNA or gDNA derived from T cells, B-cell-depleted T cells, or PBMCs. The dataset comprised deeply sampled blood TCRbeta repertoires from subjects exposed to, actively infected with, or recovered from COVID-19. A de-identified subject ID, COVID-19 status, age in years and sex were almost always included in the sample metadata. The repertoires were released in a freely available public database intended as a resource for research on the immune response to SARS-CoV-2. Here is what the overall study found, with its caveats: Clinical and demographic metadata were provided uncurated, with the amount varying by source and participant.

Whole blood was collected in K2EDTA tubes by collaborating institutions according to the institutions' own protocols. For TCRbeta analysis, collaborators shipped samples in one of three forms: frozen whole blood, isolated PBMCs, or DNA extracted from either of those sample types. TCRbeta CDR3 regions were amplified from genomic DNA by means of the immunoSEQ Assay, a bias-controlled multiplex PCR. In the authors' own workflow: The number of nucleated cells in each sample was estimated by amplification of reference gene primers within the assay. Sequence reads were collapsed and filtered to measure the absolute abundance of every unique TCRbeta CDR3 rearrangement. For each sample, productive Simpson clonality was calculated by taking the square root of Simpson's diversity index across productive rearrangements. Sourced from immuneACCESS, this table was stored by TCRdb with only in-frame sequences that have V and J called. A share of the clones is absent; for the studies checked, an unresolved V gene accounts for under half, and the remainder has no known explanation. V and J calls and clone size follow that table, whereas D and trimming were derived from the DNA. In all, the sample holds fewer than 500,000 clones, and roughly 90% of those were seen once. More than 1.4% of the sample belongs to the ten largest clones.

As regards this clone: Its antigen specificity is not known. No per-base quality is available; no much larger clone lies one base away.

Trimming leaves V shorter by 8 bases and J shorter by 4 bases, with the junction holding 5 bases beyond the gene matches. From a lookup of the germline V gene, CDR1 and CDR2 are SNHLY and FYNNEI. The CDR3 sequence holds 13 residues, the cysteine and phenylalanine included. Only the CDR3 region is kept as DNA, spanning 39 bases read in frame from base 1. Sequences were obtained from peripheral blood. Rearrangement joined TRBV2 to TRBJ1-2, with 9 bases matching TRBD1. This clonotype was sampled from a woman in her twenties or thirties with active or convalescent COVID-19. The CDR3 sequence is CASRQGGPYGYTF. The sequenced DNA is TGTGCCAGCCGACAGGGGGGACCCTATGGCTACACCTTC.